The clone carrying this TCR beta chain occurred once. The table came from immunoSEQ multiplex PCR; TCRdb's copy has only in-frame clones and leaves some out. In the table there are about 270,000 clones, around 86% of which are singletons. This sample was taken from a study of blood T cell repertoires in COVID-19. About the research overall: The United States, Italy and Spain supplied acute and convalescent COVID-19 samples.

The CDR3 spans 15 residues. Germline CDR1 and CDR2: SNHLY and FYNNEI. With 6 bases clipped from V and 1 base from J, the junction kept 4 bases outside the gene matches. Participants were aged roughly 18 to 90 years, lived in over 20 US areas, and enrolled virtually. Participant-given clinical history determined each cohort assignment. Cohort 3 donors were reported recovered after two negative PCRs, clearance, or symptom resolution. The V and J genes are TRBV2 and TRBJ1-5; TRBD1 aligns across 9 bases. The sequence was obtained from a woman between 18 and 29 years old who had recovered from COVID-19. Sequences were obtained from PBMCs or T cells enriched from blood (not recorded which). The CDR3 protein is CASRRGTGSNQPQHF. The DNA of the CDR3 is TGTGCCAGCAGAAGAGGGACAGGGAGCAATCAGCCCCAGCATTTT.